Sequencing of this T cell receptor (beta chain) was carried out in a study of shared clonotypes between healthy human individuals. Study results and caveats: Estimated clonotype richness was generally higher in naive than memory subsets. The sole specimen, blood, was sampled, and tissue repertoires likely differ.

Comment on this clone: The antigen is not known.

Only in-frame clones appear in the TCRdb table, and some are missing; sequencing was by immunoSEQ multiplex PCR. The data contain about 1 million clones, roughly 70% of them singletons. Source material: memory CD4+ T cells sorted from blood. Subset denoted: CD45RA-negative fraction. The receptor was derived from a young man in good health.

The chain's CDR3 is CASSESPPKQYF. CDR3 in DNA: TGTGCCAGCAGTGAAAGTCCCCCGAAGCAGTACTTC. The chain carries TRBV2 and TRBJ2-7; D ambiguous. The CDR3 is 12 amino acids. Germline lookup yields CDR1 SNHLY and CDR2 FYNNEI. V dropped 2 bases and J dropped 8 bases, with 10 bases sitting between them. The full variable domain, completed using reference TRBV2 and TRBJ2-7, is EPEVTQTPSHQVTQMGQEVILRCVPISNHLYFYWYRQILGQKVEFLVSFYNNEISEKSEIFDDQFSVERPDGSNFTLKIRSTKLEDSAMYFCASSESPPKQYFGPGTRLTVT.